The clone carrying this T cell receptor beta chain was seen many times. Its antigen remains unidentified. The V gene's germline CDR1 is SGHDT and CDR2 YYEEEE. The CDR3 spans 14 residues. Trimming removed 0 bases from V and 7 bases from J, with 13 bases in between. The assay was immunoSEQ multiplex PCR, and TCRdb's table has in-frame clones only and misses some. The repertoire consists of 850,000 to 1,200,000 clones, with around four fifths occurring once and the leading ten covering about 1.5%. The sample is drawn from a study of shared clonotypes between healthy human individuals. Study overall: For every donor, three CD4 naive, three CD4 memory, two CD8 naive and one CD8 memory plates were used.

Study results and caveats: Clonotype sharing among donors was expected to depend on sequencing depth. Donor scarcity curtailed the genetic and exposure-history diversity represented herein.

The sequence derives from a man in his late teens or twenties in good health. The rearrangement joins TRBV5-6 to TRBJ1-2; the D is unclear. The sample comprised memory CD4+ T cells sorted from blood. Subset given: CD45RA-negative fraction. The CDR3: CASSLDSGSGGYTF. As DNA, the CDR3 is TGTGCCAGCAGCTTGGACTCTGGGAGTGGTGGCTACACCTTC.